The 10 T cell receptor beta chains below come from one sample, sequenced in a study of Tregs in tolerant kidney transplant recipients. The protocol was immunoSEQ multiplex PCR, while the TCRdb copy is restricted to in-frame clones and leaves out a portion. The sample lists approximately 260,000 clones, around 82% seen once, with 0.5% to 0.65% in the top ten. Material for sequencing was CD4+ T cells from blood. These TCRs come from a human donor in good health.

The gene calls are TRBV5-1 and TRBJ1-2; D uncertain. The V end lost 6 bases, the J end lost 4 bases, and 13 bases lay between the germline ends. The germline V gene encodes CDR1 SGHRS and CDR2 YFSETQ. This CDR3 contains 13 residues. The CDR3 DNA sequence: TGCGCCAGCACTAAAGGGATGGGCTATGGCTACACCTTC. Translation: CASTKGMGYGYTF.

This chain links TRBV30 with TRBJ1-1, with D hard to call. The CDR3 length is 13 residues. The germline V gene encodes CDR1 GTSNPN and CDR2 SVGIG (reference sequence). V gave up 3 bases and J gave up 2 bases, with 10 bases separating them. The CDR3 reads CAWSLDSNTEAFF. The CDR3 nucleotides read TGTGCCTGGAGCCTAGATAGTAACACTGAAGCTTTCTTT. The full variable domain, completed using reference TRBV30 and TRBJ1-1, is SQTIHQWPATLVQPVGSPLSLECTVEGTSNPNLYWYRQAAGRGLQLLFYSVGIGQISSEVPQNLSASRPQDRQFILSSKKLLLSDSGFYLCAWSLDSNTEAFFGQGTRLTVV.

This clone has a single count. The chain joins TRBV5-1 to TRBJ2-7; 8 nucleotides agree with TRBD1. The CDR3 runs to 17 residues. Trimming removed 5 bases from V and 1 base from J; junction bases left unmatched: 14. CDR1 and CDR2 (germline): SGHRS, YFSETQ. The CDR3 spells CASRTLGDRPFSYEQYF. CDR3 sequence (DNA): TGCGCCAGCAGAACCCTAGGGGACAGGCCATTTTCCTACGAGCAGTACTTC.

The chain carries TRBV29-1 and TRBJ1-1; D unresolved. Germline V CDR1 and CDR2: SQVTM, ANQGSEA. The CDR3 contains 15 residues. Trimming removed 3 bases from V and 1 base from J, with 15 bases in between. The DNA of the CDR3 is TGCAGCGTTGAGCCCAAAGGACGGGGGAACACTGAAGCTTTCTTT. Its translation: CSVEPKGRGNTEAFF. Together with reference TRBV29-1 and TRBJ1-1, the CDR3 gives the full variable domain: SAVISQKPSRDICQRGTSLTIQCQVDSQVTMMFWYRQQPGQSLTLIATANQGSEATYESGFVIDKFPISRPNLTFSTLTVSNMSPEDSSIYLCSVEPKGRGNTEAFFGQGTRLTVV.

The V gene is TRBV5-1, the J gene TRBJ2-1; tentatively, D is TRBD2 (5 bases). Looked up from germline, CDR1 is SGHRS and CDR2 is YFSETQ. The CDR3 spans 15 residues. Trimming left V 4 bases short and J 0 bases short, with 11 bases between. The CDR3 protein is CASSGSGSSYNEQFF. The CDR3 nucleotides are TGCGCCAGCAGCGGAAGCGGAAGCTCCTACAATGAGCAGTTCTTC.

J is TRBJ2-1 and V is TRBV7-2, with TRBD2 matching over 7 bases. Germline V gives CDR1 SGHTA, CDR2 FQGNSA. The J segment lost 2 bases and the V segment lost 5 bases, leaving 9 bases of the junction unmatched. There are 16 residues in the CDR3. CDR3 sequence: CASSPRPAGTYNEQFF. The CDR3 DNA sequence: TGTGCCAGCAGCCCCCGGCCAGCGGGAACCTACAATGAGCAGTTCTTC.

This clone has only one observation. V gene TRBV5-1 combines with J gene TRBJ2-2; possibly TRBD1 for D (6 bases). The CDR3 has 13 amino acids. CDR1 is SGHRS and CDR2 is YFSETQ in the germline V gene. V was clipped by 9 bases and J by 4 bases, with 13 bases between them. CDR3: CATAQGSTGELFF. The CDR3 DNA sequence: TGCGCCACCGCTCAGGGGAGCACCGGGGAGCTGTTTTTT.

The chain uses TRBV2 and TRBJ2-7; D perhaps matches TRBD1 (7 bases). The germline V gene encodes CDR1 SNHLY and CDR2 FYNNEI. V lost 3 bases to trimming and J lost 2 bases, with 17 bases between them. CDR3 length: 16 amino acids. CDR3 coding DNA: TGTGCCAGCAGTGAGGAGGGGGCGGTTGGGGCCTACGAGCAGTACTTC. Translating it yields CASSEEGAVGAYEQYF.

On this clone itself: Within the sample, other DNA sequences also encode this same CDR3. This chain uses TRBV7-9 with TRBJ1-4; maybe TRBD1 (6 bases). The CDR3 loop spans 13 amino acids. Germline V gives CDR1 SEHNR, CDR2 FQNEAQ (reference sequence). V was clipped by 7 bases and J by 4 bases, with 10 bases between them. The CDR3 here is CASTGVLNEKLFF. CDR3 bases: TGTGCCAGCACAGGGGTCCTTAATGAAAAACTGTTTTTT.

This chain uses TRBV6-4 with TRBJ2-2, with 7 positions matching TRBD2. Losses at the gene ends were 0 bases for V and 3 bases for J; bases not matched to a gene: 10. Germline lookup yields CDR1 MRHNA and CDR2 SNTAGT. The CDR3 runs to 18 residues. The CDR3 DNA reads TGTGCCAGCAGTGACTCTAGGGTAGCGGGTGAGCACACCGGGGAGCTGTTTTTT. The encoded protein is CASSDSRVAGEHTGELFF.